The sequence of this T cell receptor beta chain was determined in a study of shared clonotypes between healthy human individuals (dated by TCRdb to about 2020). Notes on the research overall: The cohort comprised a couple of women and a few men aged 18 to 49 years. For each donor, CD4 naive and CD4 memory were each run on three plates, CD8 naive on two plates, and CD8 memory on one plate. Blood TCR repertoires of 5 or 6 healthy adults were deeply sequenced to estimate repertoire size and the extent of clonotype sharing between individuals. To increase sequencing depth and limit assay-specific biases, different laboratories used diverse techniques to prepare libraries and sequence TCR repertoires. Per donor, leukapheresis produced somewhere between about 0.8 and 9 billion PBMCs.

Using the deep immunoSEQ assay, multiplex PCR amplified TCR CDR3 regions from genomic DNA. Extracted genomic DNA from each cell subset was spread evenly across all wells of several immunoSEQ 96-well plates, with each plate serving as a replicate. For sorted subsets, 200 ng of genomic DNA, equivalent to some 30,000 T cell genomes, went into each replicate PCR. Purified libraries were quantified with a Qubit 3.0 fluorometer, sized on a Bioanalyzer 2100, and re-quantified with the KAPA Library Quantification kit. Every immunoSEQ 96-well plate was sequenced on a dedicated single-read 150-cycle Illumina NextSeq 550 flow cell. The study's own analysis went as follows. Because the immunoSEQ output included only junctional sequences and no quality scores, the filtering could not be the same as the filtering used for full-length reads. To assign V/J genes and CDR3, sequences were annotated using PyIR, a Python wrapper for IgBLAST v1.9, with IMGT germline references. Any read was removed if the V/J assignment was weak (E-value above 1e-6), the CDR3 was missing, or the read contained stop codons, out-of-frame junctions, or ambiguous translated residues. V3J clonotypes were defined as sequences sharing an identical inferred V gene, J gene, and CDR3 amino acid sequence. The percentage overlap between two repertoires was calculated by dividing the number of shared unique clonotypes by the size of the smaller repertoire. Richness of each repertoire was evaluated using RTK rarefaction, the Chao1 estimator, and Recon v2.1 estimates of unobserved clonotypes. Generation probabilities were computed with OLGA for all TCRbeta clonotypes obtained by the gDNA method from several donors. The source is immuneACCESS, and TCRdb retained only in-frame sequences with V and J called. Part of the clones is not carried over; for the studies checked, unresolved V genes explain less than half of this, and the remainder is unexplained. The V and J calls and clone size are taken from that table; D and trimming were inferred from the DNA. The sample data list over 2 million clones, and 90% to 95% of these were observed just once. Together, the top ten hold 0.1% to 0.15% of the sample.

About this clone itself: What antigen it recognizes has not been identified. A clone one base away is much larger, so this may be a read error. In the same sample, other DNA sequences code for this CDR3.

The CDR3 covers 13 residues, taking in both the cysteine and the phenylalanine. Only CDR3 DNA remains: 39 bases, in frame from the first base. V is cut by 3 bases and J by 0 bases, and the space between the germline ends is 5 bases. Reading the germline V gene gives CDR1 MDHEN and CDR2 SYDVKM. Study-wide conclusions, independent of this receptor: Larger estimated clonotype richness was generally found for naive subsets than for memory subsets. Based on pairwise subsampling, the degree of clonotype sharing among donors was expected to be affected by sequencing depth. The small number of donors limited the genetic and exposure-history diversity represented. Higher generation probabilities were observed for clonotypes shared by all four sorted-subset donors than for non-shared clonotypes. Across several donors, approximately 5% of naive CD4, over 3% of naive CD8, approximately 2.5% of memory CD4, and approximately 0.4% of memory CD8 clonotypes were shared. Rarefaction of sorted-subset datasets indicated incomplete sequencing despite the large sequencing depth. Sampling was restricted to blood, and TCR repertoires in tissue are likely to differ from TCR repertoires in blood.

Donors were healthy HIV-negative adults with no recently reported acute infections or vaccinations. Every donor was a Caucasian adult residing in Nashville, Tennessee, USA. CD4+ T cells were enriched through magnetic negative selection, after which naive cells were positively selected on CD45RA and the remaining negative fraction served as the memory subset. After blood collection by leukapheresis, PBMCs were isolated using Ficoll-Histopaque density gradient centrifugation and then cryopreserved in the vapor phase of liquid nitrogen. Analytical flow cytometry was used to check the purity and quantity of every magnetically sorted T cell population. Each sorted fraction had its genomic DNA isolated and then quantified by UV absorbance on a Nanodrop 2000c.

This clonotype was sampled from a young man in good health. The chain links TRBV28 with TRBJ1-1, with the D segment identity uncertain. Source material: naive CD4+ T cells sorted from blood. Interpreted using the paper, the cell subset or site label stands for: CD45RA+ positively selected. In nucleotide form, the sequence is TGTGCCAGCAGTTTTGGGCTGAACACTGAAGCTTTCTTT. Its protein reads: CASSFGLNTEAFF.